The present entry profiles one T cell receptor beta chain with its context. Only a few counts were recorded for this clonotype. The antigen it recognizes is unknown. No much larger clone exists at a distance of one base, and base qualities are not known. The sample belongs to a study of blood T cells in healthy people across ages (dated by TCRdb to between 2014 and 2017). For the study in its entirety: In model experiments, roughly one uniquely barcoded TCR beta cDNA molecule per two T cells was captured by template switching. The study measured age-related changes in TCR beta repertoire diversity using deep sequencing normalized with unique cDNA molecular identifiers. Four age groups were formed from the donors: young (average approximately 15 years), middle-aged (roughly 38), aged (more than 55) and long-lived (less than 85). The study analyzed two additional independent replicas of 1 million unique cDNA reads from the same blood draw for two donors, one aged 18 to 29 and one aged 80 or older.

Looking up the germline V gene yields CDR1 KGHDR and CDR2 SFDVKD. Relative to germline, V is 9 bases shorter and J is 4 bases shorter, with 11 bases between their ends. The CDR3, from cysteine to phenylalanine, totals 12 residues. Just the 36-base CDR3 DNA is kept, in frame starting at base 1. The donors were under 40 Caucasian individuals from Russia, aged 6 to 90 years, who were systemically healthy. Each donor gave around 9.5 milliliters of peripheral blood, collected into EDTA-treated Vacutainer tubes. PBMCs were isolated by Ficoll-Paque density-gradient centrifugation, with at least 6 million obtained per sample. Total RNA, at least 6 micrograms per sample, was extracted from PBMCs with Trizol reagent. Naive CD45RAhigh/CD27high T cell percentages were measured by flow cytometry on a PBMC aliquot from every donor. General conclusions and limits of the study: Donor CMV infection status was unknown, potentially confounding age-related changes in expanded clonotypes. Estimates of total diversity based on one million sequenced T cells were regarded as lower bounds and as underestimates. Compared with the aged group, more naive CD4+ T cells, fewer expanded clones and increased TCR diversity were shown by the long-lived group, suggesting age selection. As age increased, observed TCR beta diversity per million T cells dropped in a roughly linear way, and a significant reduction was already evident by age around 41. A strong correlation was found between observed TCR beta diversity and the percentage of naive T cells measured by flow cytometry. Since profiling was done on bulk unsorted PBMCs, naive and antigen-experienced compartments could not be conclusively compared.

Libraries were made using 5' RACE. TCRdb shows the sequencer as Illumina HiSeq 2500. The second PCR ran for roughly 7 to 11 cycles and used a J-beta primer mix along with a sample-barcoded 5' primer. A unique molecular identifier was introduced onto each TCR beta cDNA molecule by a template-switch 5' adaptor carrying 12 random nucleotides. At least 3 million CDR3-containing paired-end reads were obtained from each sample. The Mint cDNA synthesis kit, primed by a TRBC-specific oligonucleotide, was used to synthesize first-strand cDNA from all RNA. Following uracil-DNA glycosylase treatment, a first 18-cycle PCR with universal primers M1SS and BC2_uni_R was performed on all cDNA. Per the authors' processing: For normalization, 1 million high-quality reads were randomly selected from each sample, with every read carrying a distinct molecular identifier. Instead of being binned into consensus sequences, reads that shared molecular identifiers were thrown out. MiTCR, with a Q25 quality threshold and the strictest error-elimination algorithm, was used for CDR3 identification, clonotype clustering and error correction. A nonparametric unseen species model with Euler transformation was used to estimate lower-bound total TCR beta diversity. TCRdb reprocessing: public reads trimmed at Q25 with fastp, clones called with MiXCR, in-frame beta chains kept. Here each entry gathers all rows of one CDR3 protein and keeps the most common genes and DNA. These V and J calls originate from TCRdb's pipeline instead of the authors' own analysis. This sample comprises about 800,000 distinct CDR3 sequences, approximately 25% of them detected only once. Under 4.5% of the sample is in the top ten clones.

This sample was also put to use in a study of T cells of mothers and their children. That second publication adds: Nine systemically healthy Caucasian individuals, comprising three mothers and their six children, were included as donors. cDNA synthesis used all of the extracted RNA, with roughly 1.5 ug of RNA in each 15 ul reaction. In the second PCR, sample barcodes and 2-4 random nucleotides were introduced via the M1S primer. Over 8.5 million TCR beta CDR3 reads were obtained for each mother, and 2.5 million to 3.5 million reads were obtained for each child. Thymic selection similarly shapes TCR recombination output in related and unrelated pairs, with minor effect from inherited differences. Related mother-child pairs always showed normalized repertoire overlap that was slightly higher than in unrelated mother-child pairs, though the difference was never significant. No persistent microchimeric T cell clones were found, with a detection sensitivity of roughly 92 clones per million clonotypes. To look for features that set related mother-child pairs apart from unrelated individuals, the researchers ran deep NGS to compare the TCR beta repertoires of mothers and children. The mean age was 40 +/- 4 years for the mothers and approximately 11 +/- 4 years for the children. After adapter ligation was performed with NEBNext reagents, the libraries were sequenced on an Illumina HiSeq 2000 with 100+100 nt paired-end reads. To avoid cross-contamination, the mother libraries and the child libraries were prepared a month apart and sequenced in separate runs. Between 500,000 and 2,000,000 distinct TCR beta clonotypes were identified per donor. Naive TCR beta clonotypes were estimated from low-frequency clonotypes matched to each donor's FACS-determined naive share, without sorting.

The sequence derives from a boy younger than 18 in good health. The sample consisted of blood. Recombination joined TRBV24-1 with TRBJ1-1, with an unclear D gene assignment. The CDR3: CATGLRTTEAFF. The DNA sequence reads TGTGCCACCGGGCTGCGAACCACTGAAGCTTTCTTT.